The 28 T cell receptor beta chains below were found in one sample sequenced in a study of blood T cell repertoires in COVID-19. Here immunoSEQ multiplex PCR was the method, and the copy in TCRdb shows in-frame clones only, minus some. The table has 50,000 to 85,000 clones, 70% to 85% seen once. Sequenced material: peripheral blood. These receptors were taken from a man in his sixties with acute or convalescent COVID-19.

The chain combines TRBV18 with TRBJ2-7; D is unresolved. CDR3 length equals 15 residues. Germline V gene lookup returns CDR1 KGHSH and CDR2 LQKENI. Trimming took off 0 bases at V and 0 bases at J, with 9 bases between the two ends. CDR3 protein: CASSPPGGFSYEQYF. CDR3 bases: TGTGCCAGCTCACCACCCGGCGGTTTCTCCTACGAGCAGTACTTC.

This clone rates as medium-sized. CDR3 sequence (DNA): TGCGCCAGCAGCTTAGGGGGATTTTCGGGGGAGCTGTTTTTT. Translation: CASSLGGFSGELFF. The chain links TRBV5-1 to TRBJ2-2; the D gene is possibly TRBD1 (6 bases). The CDR3 runs to 14 residues. V was pared by 2 bases and J by 8 bases, with 13 bases between. Germline V CDR1 and CDR2: SGHRS, YFSETQ.

The V and J genes are TRBV5-6 and TRBJ1-5; 9 nucleotides line up with TRBD1. Germline assignment: CDR1 SGHDT and CDR2 YYEEEE. This CDR3 comprises 17 residues. V trimming: 2 bases; J trimming: 5 bases; junction bases outside the gene matches: 11. The DNA of the CDR3 is TGTGCCAGCAGCTTAGCCTCCAACAGGGGGCAGCATCAGCCCCAGCATTTT. Residues: CASSLASNRGQHQPQHF.

The gene calls are TRBV2 and TRBJ2-6; D perhaps matches TRBD1 (5 bases). V lost 7 bases, J lost 1 base, and 17 bases lay in between. Germline CDR1 and CDR2: SNHLY and FYNNEI. The CDR3 consists of 17 residues. As DNA, the CDR3 is TGTGCCAGCATCAGACAGAGACTTTCATCTGGGGCCAACGTCCTGACTTTC. As protein: CASIRQRLSSGANVLTF.

This chain connects TRBV12-3 or TRBV12-4 to TRBJ2-1; weak D call: TRBD1 (5 bases). The CDR3 loop spans 12 amino acids. Trimming removed 5 bases from V and 7 bases from J, with 9 bases in between. Here the CDR3 DNA reads TGTGCCAGCAGTCCGCAGGGTAATGAGCAGTTCTTC. This gives the protein CASSPQGNEQFF.

The CDR3 coding sequence is TGTGCCAGCAGTTTTCAGAATTCACCCCTCCACTTT. Translation: CASSFQNSPLHF. The chain uses TRBV12-3 or TRBV12-4 and TRBJ1-6; D unresolved. This CDR3 is built from 12 residues. The V gene lost 3 bases and the J gene lost 7 bases, with 4 bases spanning the gap.

The rearrangement links TRBV7-9 to TRBJ1-4; 7 bases match TRBD1. Per germline, CDR1 SEHNR and CDR2 FQNEAQ (reference sequence). V trimming: 5 bases; J trimming: 8 bases; junction bases outside the gene matches: 14. The CDR3 has 16 amino acids. CDR3 region: CASSPFPGGRNEKLFF. The CDR3 DNA reads as TGTGCCAGCAGCCCATTCCCAGGGGGGCGTAACGAAAAACTGTTTTTT. Complete variable domain (other parts from reference TRBV7-9 and TRBJ1-4): DTGVSQNPRHKITKRGQNVTFRCDPISEHNRLYWYRQTLGQGPEFLTYFQNEAQLEKSRLLSDRFSAERPKGSFSTLEIQRTEQGDSAMYLCASSPFPGGRNEKLFFGSGTQLSVL.

The rearrangement uses TRBV29-1 and TRBJ1-1; weak D call: TRBD1 (5 bases). The V end was cut by 3 bases, the J end by 4 bases, with 12 bases between. The CDR3 has 13 amino acids. Germline lookup yields CDR1 SQVTM and CDR2 ANQGSEA. CDR3 region: CSVERQGGTEAFF. The CDR3 nucleotides are TGCAGCGTTGAGCGGCAGGGTGGCACTGAAGCTTTCTTT.

This sequence joins TRBV10-3 and TRBJ2-7; TRBD1 might be the D (5 bases). The germline V and J ends were trimmed by 5 bases and 5 bases, with 7 bases remaining between them. Per the germline V gene, CDR1 is ENHRY and CDR2 is SYGVKD. The CDR3 runs to 11 residues. The DNA of the CDR3 is TGTGCCATCAGTCAGGGCCACGAGCAGTACTTC. Translation: CAISQGHEQYF.

The V gene is TRBV6-1, the J gene TRBJ2-3; weak D call: TRBD2 (6 bases). V was pared by 3 bases and J by 4 bases, with 8 bases between. Germline loops: CDR1 MNHNS, CDR2 SASEGT. CDR3 length equals 13 residues. The CDR3: CASSESGADTQYF. DNA for the CDR3: TGTGCCAGCAGTGAGTCGGGGGCAGATACGCAGTATTTT.

V gene TRBV6-2 or TRBV6-3 combines with J gene TRBJ2-2; the match to TRBD1 covers 9 bases. The CDR3 is made up of 17 amino acids. The J segment lost 10 bases and the V segment lost 3 bases, leaving 15 bases of the junction unmatched. Germline CDR1 and CDR2: MNHEY and SVGEGT. The CDR3 reads CASSYVVGQGTITELFF. In DNA, the CDR3 is TGTGCCAGCAGTTATGTCGTTGGACAGGGGACAATTACGGAGCTGTTTTTT.

The gene calls are TRBV11-2 and TRBJ2-7; TRBD1 matches 7 bases. This CDR3 contains 16 residues. V shed 5 bases, J shed 1 base, and the junction held 11 bases outside the gene matches. Germline CDR1 SGHAT, CDR2 FQNNGV. The CDR3 protein is CASSGLRGRGSYEQYF. The CDR3 region has the DNA TGTGCCAGCAGCGGACTTAGGGGGCGAGGTTCCTACGAGCAGTACTTC.

The CDR3 region has the DNA TGTGCCAGTAGTCCCCGGGACAGGCCCCGCGGCTATGGCTACACCTTC. It is translated as CASSPRDRPRGYGYTF. The chain joins TRBV19 to TRBJ1-2; 8 nucleotides agree with TRBD1. In germline, CDR1 is LNHDA, CDR2 SQIVND (reference sequence). V lost 5 bases, J lost 4 bases, and 12 bases stayed unmatched. The CDR3 is 16 amino acids.

The chain links TRBV12-3 or TRBV12-4 to TRBJ1-4; possible D gene TRBD1, 5 bases. The V and J ends lost 6 bases and 8 bases respectively, with 13 bases between them. This CDR3 comprises 13 residues. The CDR3 DNA reads TGTGCCAGCAGCACCTGGGGGGGAGAAAAACTGTTTTTT. Protein: CASSTWGGEKLFF.

This clone was detected a few times. This sequence joins TRBV12-3 or TRBV12-4 and TRBJ2-7; possibly TRBD1 for D (5 bases). V shed 5 bases and J shed 2 bases, with 10 bases lying between them. This CDR3 comprises 13 residues. The CDR3 reads CASSPRAAYEQYF. In DNA form, the CDR3 reads TGTGCCAGCAGTCCCAGGGCCGCCTACGAGCAGTACTTC.

This clone was observed a few times. This chain connects TRBV5-1 to TRBJ1-2; D remains unclear. V was cut by 1 base and J by 3 bases, with 13 bases left in between. Germline CDR1 and CDR2: SGHRS and YFSETQ. This CDR3 contains 15 residues. DNA for the CDR3: TGCGCCAGCAGCTTGACCCCTGGCGGGGACTATGGCTACACCTTC. Its protein product is CASSLTPGGDYGYTF.

V gene TRBV29-1 combines with J gene TRBJ1-1; 11 bases are a match to TRBD1. The CDR3 has 17 residues. The junction had 13 bases not matched to a gene; V was cut back by 6 bases and J by 1 base. CDR1 and CDR2 from the germline V gene are SQVTM and ANQGSEA. The CDR3 region has the DNA TGCAGCGTCTTATTGGGGACCGGGACAGGGGGGAACACTGAAGCTTTCTTT. Translated: CSVLLGTGTGGNTEAFF.

The chain couples TRBV19 to TRBJ2-1, with 7 nucleotides matching TRBD2. Unmatched junction bases numbered 13, after V lost 5 bases and J lost 0 bases. This CDR3 comprises 18 residues. CDR1 LNHDA and CDR2 SQIVND come from the germline V gene (reference sequence). The CDR3 DNA reads TGTGCCAGTAGTCTAACAATGGCGGGGGAAAGCTCCTACAATGAGCAGTTCTTC. The encoded protein is CASSLTMAGESSYNEQFF.

This chain connects TRBV4-3 to TRBJ1-1, with TRBD1 as a possible D gene (5 bases). Germline V gene sequence: CDR1 LGHNA, CDR2 YSLEER. This CDR3 spans 15 amino acids. The V and J ends lost 0 bases and 4 bases respectively, with 12 bases between them. The CDR3 here is CASSQDWGVGTEAFF. The CDR3 DNA sequence: TGCGCCAGCAGCCAAGATTGGGGGGTGGGCACTGAAGCTTTCTTT.

This chain connects TRBV2 to TRBJ2-7, with 7 nucleotides matching TRBD1. Germline-derived CDR1 and CDR2 are SNHLY and FYNNEI. V gave up 1 base and J gave up 3 bases; unmatched junction bases: 6. The CDR3 consists of 15 residues. The CDR3 spells CASSEGQGPFYEQYF. CDR3 coding DNA: TGTGCCAGCAGTGAAGGACAGGGTCCTTTCTACGAGCAGTACTTC.

This clone came up once. The chain recombines TRBV27 with TRBJ1-1; 9 bases align to TRBD1. J gave up 5 bases and V 5 bases, and 9 bases lay outside the gene matches. Germline loops: CDR1 MNHEY, CDR2 SMNVEV (reference sequence). This CDR3 is 15 amino acids long. The CDR3 DNA sequence: TGTGCCAGCAGTCAGGACAGGGGAGGGTATACTGAAGCTTTCTTT. It codes for CASSQDRGGYTEAFF.

This chain links TRBV30 with TRBJ1-2; tentatively, D is TRBD1 (5 bases). The CDR3 is 13 residues long. V gave up 2 bases and J gave up 4 bases, with 11 bases separating them. Looked up from germline, CDR1 is GTSNPN and CDR2 is SVGIG (reference sequence). CDR3 residues: CAWSTGSAYGYTF. In nucleotides, the CDR3 is TGTGCCTGGAGTACAGGCTCGGCCTATGGCTACACCTTC.

The V call is TRBV11-2, the J call TRBJ1-4; D not resolved. Trimming removed 0 bases from V and 14 bases from J, with 10 bases in between. This CDR3 region has 12 residues. Germline CDR1 and CDR2: SGHAT and FQNNGV. CDR3 sequence: CASSLEAPTLFF. The DNA for the CDR3 is TGTGCCAGCAGCTTAGAAGCTCCCACCCTGTTTTTT. Based on the CDR3 plus reference TRBV11-2 and TRBJ1-4, the full variable domain is EAGVAQSPRYKIIEKRQSVAFWCNPISGHATLYWYQQILGQGPKLLIQFQNNGVVDDSQLPKDRFSAERLKGVDSTLKIQPAKLEDSAVYLCASSLEAPTLFFGSGTQLSVL.

The genes are TRBV4-3 and TRBJ1-5, with TRBD1 identical over 7 bases. CDR3 length: 14 residues. From germline, CDR1 is LGHNA and CDR2 YSLEER. With 5 bases clipped from V and 4 bases from J, the junction kept 5 bases outside the gene matches. The CDR3 DNA reads TGCGCCAGCAGCATTTCGACAGGGAATCAGCCCCAGCATTTT. Its translation: CASSISTGNQPQHF.

The V call is TRBV24-1, the J call TRBJ1-4, with unresolved D. Per the germline V gene, CDR1 is KGHDR and CDR2 is SFDVKD. CDR3 size: 13 residues. Trimming pared 3 bases from V and 4 bases from J, leaving 5 bases between. CDR3 coding DNA: TGTGCCACCAGTGATGAGTATAATGAAAAACTGTTTTTT. Translating it yields CATSDEYNEKLFF.

The rearrangement joins TRBV5-1 to TRBJ1-1; TRBD1 matches 8 bases. The CDR3 length is 16 residues. Germline values: CDR1 SGHRS, CDR2 YFSETQ. J was trimmed by 2 bases and V by 1 base; bases with no gene match: 7. The CDR3 spells CASSLSQGAGNTEAFF. The CDR3 coding sequence is TGCGCCAGCAGCTTGAGTCAGGGGGCAGGAAACACTGAAGCTTTCTTT.

With respect to this clone: Within the sample, other DNA sequences also encode this same CDR3. The CDR3 sequence is CASSLRGTGNTIYF. CDR3 sequence (DNA): TGTGCCAGCAGTTTACGGGGTACTGGAAACACCATATATTTT. The chain recombines TRBV27 with TRBJ1-3; D uncertain. This CDR3 comprises 14 residues. Trimming cost V 2 bases and J 2 bases, with 7 bases left between them. Germline CDR1 is MNHEY and CDR2 is SMNVEV (reference sequence).

This chain joins TRBV3-1 (or the pseudogene TRBV3-2) and TRBJ2-3; a weak D match, TRBD2 (7 bases). Germline V gene data show CDR1 as LGHDT and CDR2 as YNNKEL (reference sequence). V was trimmed by 4 bases and J by 4 bases, leaving 12 bases between them. This CDR3 region has 14 residues. CDR3 sequence: CASSRPGGPDTQYF. CDR3 coding DNA: TGTGCCAGCAGCCGGCCCGGGGGGCCAGATACGCAGTATTTT.